Sequencing of this T cell receptor (beta chain) was carried out in a study of blood T cell repertoires in COVID-19. The germline V gene encodes CDR1 SEHNR and CDR2 FQNEAQ (reference sequence). The CDR3 totals 13 residues. Trimming stripped 0 bases from V and 10 bases from J, with 10 bases between. Generated by immunoSEQ multiplex PCR, the TCRdb table keeps only in-frame clones and is missing some. Here the sample spans fewer than 400,000 clones, 85% to 90% being singletons. The sample comprised peripheral blood. The TCR comes from a human donor in a cohort sampled during active COVID-19. The chain combines TRBV7-9 with TRBJ2-1, with D possibly TRBD1 on 6 matching bases. The CDR3 DNA reads as TGTGCCAGCAGCTTAGCGGGAAGGGGGGAGCAGTTCTTC. It codes for CASSLAGRGEQFF. Looking up the rest from reference TRBV7-9 and TRBJ2-1 gives the full variable domain: DTGVSQNPRHKITKRGQNVTFRCDPISEHNRLYWYRQTLGQGPEFLTYFQNEAQLEKSRLLSDRFSAERPKGSFSTLEIQRTEQGDSAMYLCASSLAGRGEQFFGPGTRLTVL.